Sequencing of this T cell receptor beta chain was carried out in a study of OX40 agonist ivuxolimab in advanced cancers. In the study overall: Patients were under 90% male with ages about 23 to 79, mean 60.

This CDR3 comprises 14 residues. CDR1 and CDR2 (germline): SGHRS, YFSETQ. Trimming at V came to 3 bases and at J to 4 bases, leaving 3 bases not matched to a gene. Produced via immunoSEQ multiplex PCR; TCRdb's table is partial and in-frame only. The data show 35,000 to 40,000 clones, approximately 80% seen once. The sampling schedule covered blood at baseline, cycle 4 day 1, and cycle 7 day 1. The material sequenced was CD4+ or CD8+ T cells sorted from blood, taken in a trial of the OX40 agonist ivuxolimab. The receptor was derived from an adult with an advanced solid tumor such as melanoma, head and neck, liver or kidney cancer. This chain joins TRBV5-1 and TRBJ1-3; 8 nucleotides line up with TRBD1. The CDR3 DNA follows: TGCGCCAGCAGCTCAGGACAGGGCGGAAACACCATATATTTT. Amino acids: CASSSGQGGNTIYF.